Sequencing of this T cell receptor beta chain was carried out in a study of blood T cell repertoires in COVID-19. Turning to the study itself: PBMCs, B-cell-depleted T cells, or T cells were the source of the cDNA or gDNA that made up the material.

The CDR3 spans 14 residues. Unmatched junction bases numbered 6, after V lost 3 bases and J lost 6 bases. Germline values: CDR1 MGHDK, CDR2 SYGVNS. Assay used: immunoSEQ multiplex PCR; TCRdb lists only in-frame clones, some missing. The table has a few hundred thousand clones, 85% to 90% seen once; the top ten hold approximately 4.8%. The sequencing input was peripheral blood. The clonotype comes from a man aged 45 to 65 with acute or convalescent COVID-19. The chain recombines TRBV25-1 with TRBJ1-2; 8 nucleotides match TRBD1. The CDR3 DNA is TGTGCCAGCAGTGAGCCGAACAGGGGGGATGGCTACACCTTC. It codes for CASSEPNRGDGYTF.